This TCR beta chain was identified during a study of T cell clusters in autoimmune cytopenias. TRB amplification used roughly 250 ng of peripheral blood genomic DNA. Study-wide results and caveats: Active autoimmune hepatitis patients had roughly 3.3-fold fewer exclusive TRB clusters than healthy donors. Physiological T cell clusters of healthy donors were apparently absent in primary autoimmune cytopenia patients. TRB repertoire shifts in secondary cytopenia and chronic lymphocytic leukemia mostly reflected lymphoma, not autoimmunity.

Multiplex touch-down PCR amplified TRB using TRB-A and TRB-B pools in one tube. TCRdb re-called the multiplex PCR reads; every CDR3 protein appears as one record, without DNA. This table holds under 3,500 distinct CDR3 sequences. According to its frequency, this clonotype is medium-sized. Its antigen is not identified. Sequenced input: peripheral blood. The TCR was taken from a human donor with an autoimmune cytopenia, with autoimmune hepatitis or in good health (not recorded which).

This CDR3 reads CAWSRTLNTEAFF. The chain recombines TRBV30 with TRBJ1-1. Germline loops: CDR1 GTSNPN, CDR2 SVGIG (reference sequence). The CDR3 spans 13 residues.